This T cell receptor (beta chain) came from a study of human CD8 memory T cell subsets. Libraries for TCR beta were constructed using UMI-labeled 5' RACE. For each CDR3 protein, TCRdb gives one entry from its re-call of the 5' RACE reads, without DNA. The table for this sample gives 6,500 to 8,000 distinct CDR3 sequences. The PBMC were obtained by density gradient separation from buffy coats of healthy donors. The CDR3 runs 15 residues. Germline V gene lookup returns CDR1 MNHEY and CDR2 SVGAGI. This clonotype is labeled medium-sized based on frequency. This clonotype was obtained from a human donor in good health. J is TRBJ2-7 and V is TRBV6-5; TCRdb reports TRBD2, a call that lacks DNA to check it against. Sequences were obtained from CD8+ T cells from PBMCs. CDR3: CASTPGLAETYEQYF.